This TCR beta chain stems from a study of cytomegalovirus exposure and HLA in healthy donors. A multiplex PCR was run with 60 Vbeta primers and 13 Jbeta primers. Profiled with immunoSEQ multiplex PCR; TCRdb holds only in-frame clones, not every one. Of tens of thousands of clones listed, approximately 82% are singletons. CDR1 and CDR2 (germline): LGHNA, YNFKEQ. Trimming removed 1 base from V and 7 bases from J; junction bases left unmatched: 8. The CDR3 runs to 16 residues. The V and J genes are TRBV4-2 and TRBJ2-3; the match to TRBD2 covers 10 bases. This receptor was obtained from a woman aged 40 to 55 in good health and CMV-seropositive. The specimen was PBMCs. The CDR3 bases are TGTGCCAGCAGCCAAGGGGTAGCGGGGGGTGGACATACGCAGTATTTT. This gives the protein CASSQGVAGGGHTQYF.